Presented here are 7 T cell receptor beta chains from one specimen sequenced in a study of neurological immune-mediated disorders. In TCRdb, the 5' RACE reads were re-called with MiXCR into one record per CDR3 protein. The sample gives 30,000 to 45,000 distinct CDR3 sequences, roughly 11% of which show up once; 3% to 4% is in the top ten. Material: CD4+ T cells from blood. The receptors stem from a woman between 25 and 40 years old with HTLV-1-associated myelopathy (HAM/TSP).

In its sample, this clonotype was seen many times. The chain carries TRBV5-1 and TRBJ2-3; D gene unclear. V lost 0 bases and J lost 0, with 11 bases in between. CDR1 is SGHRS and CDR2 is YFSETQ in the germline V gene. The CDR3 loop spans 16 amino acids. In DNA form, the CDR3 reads TGCGCCAGCAGCTTGGACAGAATCTCTAGCACAGATACGCAGTATTTT. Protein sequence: CASSLDRISSTDTQYF.

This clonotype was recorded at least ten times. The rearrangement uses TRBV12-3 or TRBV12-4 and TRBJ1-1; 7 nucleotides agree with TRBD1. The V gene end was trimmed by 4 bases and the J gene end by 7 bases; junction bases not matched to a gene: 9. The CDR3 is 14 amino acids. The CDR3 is CASSSQDREVEAFF. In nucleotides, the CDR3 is TGTGCCAGCAGTTCACAAGACAGGGAAGTTGAAGCTTTCTTT.

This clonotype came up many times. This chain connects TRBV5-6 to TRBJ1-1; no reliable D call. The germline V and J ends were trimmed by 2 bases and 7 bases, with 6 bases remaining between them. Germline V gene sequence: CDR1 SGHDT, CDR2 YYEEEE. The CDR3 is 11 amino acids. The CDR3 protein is CASSLRSEAFF. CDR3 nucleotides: TGTGCCAGCAGCTTAAGAAGTGAAGCTTTCTTT.

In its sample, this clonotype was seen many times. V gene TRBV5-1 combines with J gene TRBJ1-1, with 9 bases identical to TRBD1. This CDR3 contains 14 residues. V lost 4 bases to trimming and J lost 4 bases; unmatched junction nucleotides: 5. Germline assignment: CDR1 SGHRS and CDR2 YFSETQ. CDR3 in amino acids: CASSNGQGRTEAFF. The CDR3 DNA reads TGCGCCAGCAGCAACGGACAGGGGCGCACTGAAGCTTTCTTT.

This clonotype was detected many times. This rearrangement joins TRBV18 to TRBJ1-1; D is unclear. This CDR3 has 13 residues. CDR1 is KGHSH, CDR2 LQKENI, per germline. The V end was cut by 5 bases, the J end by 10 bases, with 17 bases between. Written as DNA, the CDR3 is TGTGCCAGCTCATCCTCTGATACTCGTGGAGCTTTCTTT. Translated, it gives CASSSSDTRGAFF.

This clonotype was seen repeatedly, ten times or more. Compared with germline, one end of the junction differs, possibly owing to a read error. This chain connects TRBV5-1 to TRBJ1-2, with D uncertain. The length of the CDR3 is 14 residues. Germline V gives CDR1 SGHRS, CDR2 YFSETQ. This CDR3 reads CASTLGGEGYGYTF. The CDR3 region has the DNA TGCGCCAGCACCTTGGGTGGTGAAGGCTATGGCTACACCTTC.

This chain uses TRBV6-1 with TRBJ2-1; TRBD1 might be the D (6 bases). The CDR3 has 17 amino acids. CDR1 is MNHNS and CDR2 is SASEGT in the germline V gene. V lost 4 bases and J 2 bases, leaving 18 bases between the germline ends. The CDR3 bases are TGTGCCAGCAGTGCTAGAGAATACAGGGCCCCCTACAATGAGCAGTTCTTC. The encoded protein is CASSAREYRAPYNEQFF.